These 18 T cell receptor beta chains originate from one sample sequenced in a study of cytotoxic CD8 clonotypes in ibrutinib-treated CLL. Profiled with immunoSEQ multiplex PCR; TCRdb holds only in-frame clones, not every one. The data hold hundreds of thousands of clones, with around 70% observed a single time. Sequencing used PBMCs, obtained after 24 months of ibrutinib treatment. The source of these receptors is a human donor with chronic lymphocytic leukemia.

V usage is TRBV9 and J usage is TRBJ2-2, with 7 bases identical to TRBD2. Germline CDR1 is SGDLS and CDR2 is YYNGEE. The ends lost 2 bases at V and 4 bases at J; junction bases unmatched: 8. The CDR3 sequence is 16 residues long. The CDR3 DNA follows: TGTGCCAGCAGCGTGGGAGGGCTGGGGGGCACCGGGGAGCTGTTTTTT. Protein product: CASSVGGLGGTGELFF.

CDR3 loop: CSAQKSGTVAPAQYF. The CDR3 coding sequence is TGCAGCGCCCAAAAATCCGGGACAGTGGCCCCCGCGCAGTACTTC. This chain uses TRBV29-1 with TRBJ2-7; 7 bases fit TRBD1. Germline values: CDR1 SQVTM, CDR2 ANQGSEA. V lost 7 bases to trimming and J lost 9 bases; unmatched junction nucleotides: 21. There are 15 residues in the CDR3.

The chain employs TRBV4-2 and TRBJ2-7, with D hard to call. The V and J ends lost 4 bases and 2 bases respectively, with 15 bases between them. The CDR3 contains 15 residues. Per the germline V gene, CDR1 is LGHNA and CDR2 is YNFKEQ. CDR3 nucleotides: TGTGCCAGCAGCCCCCTCCCAGATCAGACCTACGAGCAGTACTTC. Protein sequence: CASSPLPDQTYEQYF.

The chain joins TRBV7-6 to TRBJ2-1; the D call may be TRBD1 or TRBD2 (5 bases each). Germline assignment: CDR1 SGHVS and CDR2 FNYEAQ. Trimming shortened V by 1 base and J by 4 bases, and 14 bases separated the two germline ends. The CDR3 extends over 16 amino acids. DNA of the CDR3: TGTGCCAGCAGCTTAGTGATCGGGACGTCGTACAATGAGCAGTTCTTC. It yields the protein CASSLVIGTSYNEQFF.

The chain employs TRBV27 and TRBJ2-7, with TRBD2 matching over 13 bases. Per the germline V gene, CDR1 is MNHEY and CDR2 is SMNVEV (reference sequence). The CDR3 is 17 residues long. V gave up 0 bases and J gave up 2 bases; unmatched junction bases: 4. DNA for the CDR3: TGTGCCAGCAGTTTATCGAAACTAGCGGGAGGGACCTACGAGCAGTACTTC. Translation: CASSLSKLAGGTYEQYF.

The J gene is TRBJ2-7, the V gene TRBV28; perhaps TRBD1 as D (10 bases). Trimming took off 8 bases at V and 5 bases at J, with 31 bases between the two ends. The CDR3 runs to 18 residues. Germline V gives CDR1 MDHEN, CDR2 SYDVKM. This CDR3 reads CASLRDRGGSGSVDEQYF. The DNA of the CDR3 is TGTGCCAGCCTCCGGGACAGGGGAGGTAGCGGGAGCGTGGACGAGCAGTACTTC. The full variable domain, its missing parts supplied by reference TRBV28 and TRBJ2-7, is DVKVTQSSRYLVKRTGEKVFLECVQDMDHENMFWYRQDPGLGLRLIYFSYDVKMKEKGDIPEGYSVSREKKERFSLILESASTNQTSMYLCASLRDRGGSGSVDEQYFGPGTRLTVT.

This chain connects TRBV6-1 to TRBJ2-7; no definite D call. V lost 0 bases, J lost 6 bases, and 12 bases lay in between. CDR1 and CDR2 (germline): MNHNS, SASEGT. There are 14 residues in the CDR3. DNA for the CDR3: TGTGCCAGCAGTGAAGCGGGCAGTTCAAGCGAGCAGTACTTC. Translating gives CASSEAGSSSEQYF.

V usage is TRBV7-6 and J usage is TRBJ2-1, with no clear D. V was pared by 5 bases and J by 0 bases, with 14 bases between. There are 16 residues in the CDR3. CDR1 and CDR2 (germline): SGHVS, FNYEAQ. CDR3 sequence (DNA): TGTGCCAGCAGCCCTGTCAGCCTGGACTCCTACAATGAGCAGTTCTTC. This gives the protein CASSPVSLDSYNEQFF.

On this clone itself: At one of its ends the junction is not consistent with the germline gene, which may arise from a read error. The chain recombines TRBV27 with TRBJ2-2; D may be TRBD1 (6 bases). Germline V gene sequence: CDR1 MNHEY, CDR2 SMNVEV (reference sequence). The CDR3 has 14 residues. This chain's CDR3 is CASSWTGQNGKLFF. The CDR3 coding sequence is TGTGCCAGCAGTTGGACCGGACAGAACGGGAAGCTGTTTTTT.

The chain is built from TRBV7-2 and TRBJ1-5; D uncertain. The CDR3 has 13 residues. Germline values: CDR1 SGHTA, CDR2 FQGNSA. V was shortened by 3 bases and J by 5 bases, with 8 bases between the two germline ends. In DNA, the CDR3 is TGTGCCAGCAGCTTCGGGCGAGATCAGCCCCAGCATTTT. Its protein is CASSFGRDQPQHF.

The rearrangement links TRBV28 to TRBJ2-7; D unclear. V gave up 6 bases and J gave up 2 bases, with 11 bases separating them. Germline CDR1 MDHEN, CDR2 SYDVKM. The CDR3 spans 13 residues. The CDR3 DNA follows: TGTGCCAGCAGAACCACAGAAACCTACGAGCAGTACTTC. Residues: CASRTTETYEQYF.

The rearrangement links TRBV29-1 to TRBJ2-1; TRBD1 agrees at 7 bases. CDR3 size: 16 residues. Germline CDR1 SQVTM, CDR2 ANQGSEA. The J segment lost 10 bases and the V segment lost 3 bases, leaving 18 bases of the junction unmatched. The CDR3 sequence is CSVDNRQGPTLPEQFF. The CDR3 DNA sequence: TGCAGCGTTGACAACCGACAGGGACCAACGTTGCCGGAGCAGTTCTTC.

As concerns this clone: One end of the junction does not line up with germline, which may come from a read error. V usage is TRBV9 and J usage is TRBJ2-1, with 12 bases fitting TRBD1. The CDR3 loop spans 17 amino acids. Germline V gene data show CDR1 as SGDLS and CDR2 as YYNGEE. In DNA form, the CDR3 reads TGTGCGAGCAAGGGGACAGGGGGCCCAAGCTCCTACAATGAGCAGTTCTTC. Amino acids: CASKGTGGPSSYNEQFF.

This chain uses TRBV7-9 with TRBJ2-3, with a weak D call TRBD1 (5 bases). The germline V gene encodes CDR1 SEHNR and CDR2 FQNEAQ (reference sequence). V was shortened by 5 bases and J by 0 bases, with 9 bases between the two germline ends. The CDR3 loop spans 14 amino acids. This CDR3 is CASSQTASTDTQYF. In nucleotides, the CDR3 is TGTGCCAGCAGCCAGACAGCTAGCACAGATACGCAGTATTTT.

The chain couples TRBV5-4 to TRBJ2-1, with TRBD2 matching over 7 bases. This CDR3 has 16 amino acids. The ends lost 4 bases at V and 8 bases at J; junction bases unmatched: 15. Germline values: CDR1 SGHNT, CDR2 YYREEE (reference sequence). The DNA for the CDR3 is TGTGCCAGCAGCCCCCTTGGGCTAGCGGAGTTCCATGAGCAGTTCTTC. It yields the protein CASSPLGLAEFHEQFF.

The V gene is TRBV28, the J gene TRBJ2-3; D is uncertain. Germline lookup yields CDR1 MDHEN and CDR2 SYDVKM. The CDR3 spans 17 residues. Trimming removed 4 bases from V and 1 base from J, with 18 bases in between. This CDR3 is CASSSHTRSLGTDTQYF. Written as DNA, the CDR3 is TGTGCCAGCAGTTCACATACGCGGAGCCTTGGCACAGATACGCAGTATTTT.

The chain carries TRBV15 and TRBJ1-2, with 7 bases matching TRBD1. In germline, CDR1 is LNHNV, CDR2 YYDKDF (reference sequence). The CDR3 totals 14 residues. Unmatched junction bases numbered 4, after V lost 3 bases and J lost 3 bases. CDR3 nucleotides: TGTGCCACCAGCAGGGACAGGAGGGACTATGGCTACACCTTC. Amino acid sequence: CATSRDRRDYGYTF.

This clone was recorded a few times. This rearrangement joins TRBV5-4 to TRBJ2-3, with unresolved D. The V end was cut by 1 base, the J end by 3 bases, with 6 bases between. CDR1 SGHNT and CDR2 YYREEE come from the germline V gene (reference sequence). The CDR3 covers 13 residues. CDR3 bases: TGTGCCAGCAGCTTGCTCGGAACAGATACGCAGTATTTT. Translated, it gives CASSLLGTDTQYF.